This record covers a single T cell receptor (beta chain). As yet, its antigen is unknown. This entry comes from a study of breast tumors, draining lymph nodes, adjacent tissues. Overall study findings and caveats: Findings are consistent with lymph node origin and intratumoral expansion of most tumor T cells.

The ends were cut back, 4 bases at V and 11 bases at J, with 23 bases in the middle. This CDR3 contains 15 residues. CDR1 MNHEY and CDR2 SVGAGI come from the germline V gene. In TCRdb, the multiplex PCR reads were re-called with MiXCR into one record per CDR3 protein. The sample lists about 200,000 distinct CDR3 sequences; 31% were seen once. Axillary draining lymph nodes of breast cancer patients supplied the node samples. Sequenced input: axillary lymph node tissue. The TCR comes from a female donor with breast cancer. Some clones in this sample may be carry-over from other donors' samples. The chain recombines TRBV6-5 with TRBJ1-2; the D is unclear. In nucleotides, the CDR3 is TGTGCCAGCAGTTCGGAGTTTCGGACGGCCGGAGAGTACACCTTC. Translated: CASSSEFRTAGEYTF.